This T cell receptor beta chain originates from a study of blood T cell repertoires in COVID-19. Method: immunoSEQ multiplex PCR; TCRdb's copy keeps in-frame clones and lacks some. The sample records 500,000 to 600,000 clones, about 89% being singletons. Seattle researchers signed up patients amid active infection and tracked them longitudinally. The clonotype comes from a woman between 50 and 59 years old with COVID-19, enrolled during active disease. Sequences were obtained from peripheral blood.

The chain's CDR3 is CASSYGGYYEQYF. The CDR3 DNA follows: TGTGCCAGCAGTTACGGGGGGTACTACGAGCAGTACTTC. This chain uses TRBV6-5 with TRBJ2-7, with D perhaps TRBD2 (6 bases). Trimming shortened V by 2 bases and J by 3 bases, and 8 bases separated the two germline ends. Per the germline V gene, CDR1 is MNHEY and CDR2 is SVGAGI. This CDR3 is 13 amino acids long.